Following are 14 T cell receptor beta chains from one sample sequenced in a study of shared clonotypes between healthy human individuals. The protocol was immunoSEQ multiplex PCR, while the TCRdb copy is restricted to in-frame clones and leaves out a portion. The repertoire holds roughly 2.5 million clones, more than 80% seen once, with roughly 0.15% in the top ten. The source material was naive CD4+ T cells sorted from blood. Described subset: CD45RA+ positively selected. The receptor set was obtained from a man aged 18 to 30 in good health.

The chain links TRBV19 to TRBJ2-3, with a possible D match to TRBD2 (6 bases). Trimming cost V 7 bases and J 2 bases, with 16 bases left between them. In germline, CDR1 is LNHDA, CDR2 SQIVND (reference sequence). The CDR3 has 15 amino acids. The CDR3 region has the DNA TGTGCCAGTAATTTAGGGGAGGTTAACACAGATACGCAGTATTTT. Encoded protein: CASNLGEVNTDTQYF.

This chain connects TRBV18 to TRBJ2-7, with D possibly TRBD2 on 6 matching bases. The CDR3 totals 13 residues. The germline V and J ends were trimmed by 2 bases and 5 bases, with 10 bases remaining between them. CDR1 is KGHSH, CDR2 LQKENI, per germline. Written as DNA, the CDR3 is TGTGCCAGCTCACCAAGGGAGGAGGACGAGCAGTACTTC. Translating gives CASSPREEDEQYF.

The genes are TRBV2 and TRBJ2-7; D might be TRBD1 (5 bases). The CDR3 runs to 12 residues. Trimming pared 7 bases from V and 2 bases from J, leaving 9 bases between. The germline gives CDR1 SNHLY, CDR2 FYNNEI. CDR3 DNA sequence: TGTGCCAGCACGGCGGACACCTACGAGCAGTACTTC. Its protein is CASTADTYEQYF.

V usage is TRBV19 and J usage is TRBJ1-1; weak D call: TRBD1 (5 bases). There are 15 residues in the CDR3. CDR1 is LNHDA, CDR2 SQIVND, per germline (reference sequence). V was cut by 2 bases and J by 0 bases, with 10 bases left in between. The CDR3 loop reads CASSITRTMNTEAFF. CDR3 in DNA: TGTGCCAGTAGTATAACCCGGACAATGAACACTGAAGCTTTCTTT.

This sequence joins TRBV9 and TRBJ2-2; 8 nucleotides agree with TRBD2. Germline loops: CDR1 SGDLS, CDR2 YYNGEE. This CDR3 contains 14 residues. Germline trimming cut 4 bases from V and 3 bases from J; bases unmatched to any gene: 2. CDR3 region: CASSPGGDTGELFF. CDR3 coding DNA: TGTGCCAGCAGCCCGGGGGGGGACACCGGGGAGCTGTTTTTT. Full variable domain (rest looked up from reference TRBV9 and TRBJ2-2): DSGVTQTPKHLITATGQRVTLRCSPRSGDLSVYWYQQSLDQGLQFLIQYYNGEERAKGNILERFSAQQFPDLHSELNLSSLELGDSALYFCASSPGGDTGELFFGEGSRLTVL.

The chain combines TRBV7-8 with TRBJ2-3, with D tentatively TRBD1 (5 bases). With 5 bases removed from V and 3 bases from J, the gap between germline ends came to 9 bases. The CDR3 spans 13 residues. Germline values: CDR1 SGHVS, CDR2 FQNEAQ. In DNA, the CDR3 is TGTGCCAGCAGCCCAGGGAAGACAGATACGCAGTATTTT. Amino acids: CASSPGKTDTQYF.

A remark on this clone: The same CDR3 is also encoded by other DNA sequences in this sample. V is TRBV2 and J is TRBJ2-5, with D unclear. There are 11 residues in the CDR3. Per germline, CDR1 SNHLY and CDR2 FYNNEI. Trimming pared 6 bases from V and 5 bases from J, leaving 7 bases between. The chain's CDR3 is CASRGVETQYF. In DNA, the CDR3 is TGTGCCAGCAGGGGCGTGGAGACCCAGTACTTC. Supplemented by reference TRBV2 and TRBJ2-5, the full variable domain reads EPEVTQTPSHQVTQMGQEVILRCVPISNHLYFYWYRQILGQKVEFLVSFYNNEISEKSEIFDDQFSVERPDGSNFTLKIRSTKLEDSAMYFCASRGVETQYFGPGTRLLVL.

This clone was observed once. CDR3 in amino acids: CASSYSGGVRTAEAFF. Written as DNA, the CDR3 is TGTGCCAGCAGTTATTCAGGGGGCGTTAGAACCGCTGAAGCTTTCTTT. This chain links TRBV7-9 with TRBJ1-1; TRBD1 matches at 8 bases. CDR3 length: 16 amino acids. Germline-derived CDR1 and CDR2 are SEHNR and FQNEAQ (reference sequence). With 6 bases clipped from V and 6 bases from J, the junction kept 15 bases outside the gene matches.

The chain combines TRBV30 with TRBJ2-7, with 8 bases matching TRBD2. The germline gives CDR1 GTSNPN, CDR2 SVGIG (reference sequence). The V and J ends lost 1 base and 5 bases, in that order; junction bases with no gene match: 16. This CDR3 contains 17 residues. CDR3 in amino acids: CAWSEMWTSPGTDEQYF. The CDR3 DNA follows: TGTGCCTGGAGTGAGATGTGGACTAGCCCAGGAACGGACGAGCAGTACTTC.

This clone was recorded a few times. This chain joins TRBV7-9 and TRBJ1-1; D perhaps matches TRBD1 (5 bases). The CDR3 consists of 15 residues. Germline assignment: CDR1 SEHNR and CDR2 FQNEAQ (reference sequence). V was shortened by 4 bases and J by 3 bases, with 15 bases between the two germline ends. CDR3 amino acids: CASSSGRSRDTEAFF. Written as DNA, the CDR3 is TGTGCCAGCAGCTCGGGACGGAGTCGAGACACTGAAGCTTTCTTT.

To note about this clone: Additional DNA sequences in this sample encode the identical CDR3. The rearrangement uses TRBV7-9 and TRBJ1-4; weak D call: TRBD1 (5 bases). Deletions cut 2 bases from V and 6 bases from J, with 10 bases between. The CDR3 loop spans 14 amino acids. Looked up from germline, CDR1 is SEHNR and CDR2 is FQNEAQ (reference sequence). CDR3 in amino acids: CASSLRGGDEKLFF. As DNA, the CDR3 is TGTGCCAGCAGCTTACGGGGGGGAGATGAAAAACTGTTTTTT.

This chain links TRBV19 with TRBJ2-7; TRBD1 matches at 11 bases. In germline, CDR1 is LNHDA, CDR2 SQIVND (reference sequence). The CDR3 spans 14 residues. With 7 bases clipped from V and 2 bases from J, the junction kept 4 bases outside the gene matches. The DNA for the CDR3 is TGTGCCAGTACCGCGGGACAGGGGGCCTACGAGCAGTACTTC. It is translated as CASTAGQGAYEQYF.

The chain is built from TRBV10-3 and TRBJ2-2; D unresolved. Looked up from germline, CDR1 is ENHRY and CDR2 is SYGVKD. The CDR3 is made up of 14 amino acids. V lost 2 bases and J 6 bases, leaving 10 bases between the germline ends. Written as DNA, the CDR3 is TGTGCCATCAGTGAGGTGGCCTCTGCCGGGGAGCTGTTTTTT. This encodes CAISEVASAGELFF.

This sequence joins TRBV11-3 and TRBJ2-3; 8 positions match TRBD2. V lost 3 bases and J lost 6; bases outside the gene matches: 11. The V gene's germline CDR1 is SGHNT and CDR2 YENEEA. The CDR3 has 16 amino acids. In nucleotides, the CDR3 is TGTGCCAGCAGCTTCCAAGGAGCGGGGGAGGGGGATACGCAGTATTTT. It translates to CASSFQGAGEGDTQYF.